The 7 T cell receptor beta chains below were found in one sample sequenced in a study of beta chain features in type 1 diabetes. Regarding the study as a whole: Researchers report that Type 1 diabetes patients had moderately but significantly shorter TCRB CDR3s across all four CD4+ subsets.

Reverse transcribing all isolated RNA meant expressed TCRB transcripts were sequenced. TCRdb's table, derived via immunoSEQ multiplex PCR, lists solely in-frame clones and lacks some. Of about 150,000 clones in the sample, around a tenth were seen once. Their specific antigens are unknown. Sequenced material: central memory CD4+ T cells from blood. Every receptor here comes from a man younger than 45 with type 1 diabetes.

This chain uses TRBV29-1 with TRBJ2-1; 10 bases line up with TRBD2. V lost 4 bases and J lost 3; bases outside the gene matches: 6. CDR1 is SQVTM and CDR2 is ANQGSEA in the germline V gene. The CDR3 contains 15 residues. Here the CDR3 reads CSVGGASGGYNEQFF. DNA for the CDR3: TGCAGCGTTGGAGGGGCTAGCGGGGGCTACAATGAGCAGTTCTTC.

This clone was detected only a few times. The chain is built from TRBV11-3 and TRBJ2-1, with TRBD2 identical over 8 bases. This CDR3 region has 15 residues. V was clipped by 5 bases and J by 7 bases; unmatched bases: 10. Looked up from germline, CDR1 is SGHNT and CDR2 is YENEEA. The CDR3 coding sequence is TGTGCCAGCAGCCCGGGGGGGCCAGGCAGGAATGAGCAGTTCTTC. Translation: CASSPGGPGRNEQFF.

This clone occurred once. This chain links TRBV5-1 with TRBJ2-1, with 7 positions matching TRBD2. The CDR3 is 18 amino acids. CDR1 is SGHRS, CDR2 YFSETQ, per germline. Trimming at V came to 0 bases and at J to 5 bases, leaving 14 bases not matched to a gene. In nucleotides, the CDR3 is TGCGCCAGCAGCTTGGCCGGTGGGAGGGGATCTATCAACAATGAGCAGTTCTTC. Its translation: CASSLAGGRGSINNEQFF. The full variable domain, completed using reference TRBV5-1 and TRBJ2-1, is KAGVTQTPRYLIKTRGQQVTLSCSPISGHRSVSWYQQTPGQGLQFLFEYFSETQRNKGNFPGRFSGRQFSNSRSEMNVSTLELGDSALYLCASSLAGGRGSINNEQFFGPGTRLTVL.

The table lists this clone with a few counts. The V call is TRBV28, the J call TRBJ2-5; D may be TRBD2 (5 bases). CDR3 length: 12 amino acids. Germline V gives CDR1 MDHEN, CDR2 SYDVKM. The ends were cut back, 6 bases at V and 7 bases at J, with 12 bases in the middle. CDR3 sequence: CASSPMAGTQYF. CDR3 nucleotides: TGTGCCAGCAGCCCGATGGCGGGGACCCAGTACTTC.

This clone was recorded a few times. J is TRBJ2-1 and V is TRBV7-2; D remains unclear. Deletions cut 5 bases from V and 9 bases from J, with 11 bases between. Germline V CDR1 and CDR2: SGHTA, FQGNSA. The length of the CDR3 is 12 residues. CDR3 DNA sequence: TGTGCCAGCAGCCGCTGGAGCTTTGAGCAGTTCTTC. This translates into CASSRWSFEQFF.

The CDR3 loop reads CASSPHRGTYNEQFF. The CDR3, as DNA: TGTGCCAGCAGCCCGCACAGGGGCACCTACAATGAGCAGTTCTTC. The J gene is TRBJ2-1, the V gene TRBV7-3; the match to TRBD1 covers 7 bases. The J segment lost 2 bases and the V segment lost 5 bases, leaving 6 bases of the junction unmatched. The CDR3 is made up of 15 amino acids. Germline V gives CDR1 SGHTA, CDR2 FQGTGA. The variable domain in full, completed from reference TRBV7-3 and TRBJ2-1, reads GAGVSQTPSNKVTEKGKYVELRCDPISGHTALYWYRQSLGQGPEFLIYFQGTGAADDSGLPNDRFFAVRPEGSVSTLKIQRTERGDSAVYLCASSPHRGTYNEQFFGPGTRLTVL.

The chain carries TRBV11-2 and TRBJ1-1; D possibly corresponds to TRBD1 (5 bases). Germline assignment: CDR1 SGHAT and CDR2 FQNNGV. Trimming took off 3 bases at V and 2 bases at J, with 13 bases between the two ends. The length of the CDR3 is 15 residues. CDR3 sequence reads: CASSLMTAGNTEAFF. The CDR3, as DNA: TGTGCCAGCAGCTTGATGACAGCTGGAAACACTGAAGCTTTCTTT.